This T cell receptor (beta chain) emerged from a study of shared clonotypes between healthy human individuals (dated by TCRdb to 2018 to 2021). With regard to the full study: The cohort included three men and a couple of women between 18 and 49 years of age. To estimate repertoire size and how much clonotype sharing occurs between individuals, the study deeply sequenced the blood TCR repertoires of several healthy adults. To increase sequencing depth and limit assay-specific biases, different laboratories used diverse techniques to prepare libraries and sequence TCR repertoires. Per donor, leukapheresis produced somewhere between about 0.8 and 9 billion PBMCs. For each donor, CD4 naive and CD4 memory were each given three plates, CD8 naive was given two plates, and CD8 memory was given one plate. Overall study outcomes, separate from this receptor: The small number of donors limited the genetic and exposure-history diversity represented. Estimated clonotype richness was generally larger for naive than for memory subsets. Pairwise subsampling indicated that sequencing depth was expected to affect the degree of clonotype sharing among donors. Even with the large sequencing depth, rarefaction of the sorted-subset datasets indicated that sequencing was incomplete. Sampling was restricted to blood, and TCR repertoires in tissues likely differ from the TCR repertoires found in blood. Clonotypes shared by all four sorted-subset donors showed higher generation probabilities than non-shared clonotypes. Approximately 5% of naive CD4, 3% to 4% of naive CD8, 2.3% of memory CD4, and 0.4% of memory CD8 clonotypes were shared across four donors.

With respect to this clone: What this receptor recognizes is not known. There are no base qualities to consult, and no much larger clone falls within one base.

V is reduced by 1 base and J by 2 bases, leaving a spacing of 12 bases between them. CDR1 and CDR2 are read off the germline V gene as MGHRA and YSYEKL. From cysteine to phenylalanine, the CDR3 is 15 amino acids long. Left in the record is the CDR3 DNA by itself, 45 bases read in frame from the first base. TCR CDR3 regions were amplified from genomic DNA by multiplex PCR using the deep immunoSEQ assay. Genomic DNA extracted from each cell subset was distributed evenly over all wells of several immunoSEQ 96-well plates, and each plate served as one replicate. Each replicate PCR for sorted subsets received roughly 0.2 ug genomic DNA, equal to about 30,000 T cell genomes. Purified libraries were quantified with a Qubit 3.0 fluorometer, sized on a Bioanalyzer 2100, and re-quantified with the KAPA Library Quantification kit. Every immunoSEQ 96-well plate was sequenced on a dedicated single-read 150-cycle Illumina NextSeq 550 flow cell. As for the authors' bioinformatics: The immunoSEQ output contained only junctional sequences without quality scores, so filtering could not match that applied to full-length reads. To assign V/J genes and CDR3, sequences were annotated against IMGT germline references using PyIR, a Python wrapper for IgBLAST v1.9. Reads with weak V/J assignments (E-value above 1e-6), missing CDR3, stop codons, out-of-frame junctions, or ambiguous translated residues were removed. V3J clonotypes were defined as sequences sharing an identical inferred V gene, J gene, and CDR3 amino acid sequence. To compute the percentage overlap between repertoires, the number of shared unique clonotypes was divided by the size of the smaller repertoire. Three approaches were used to assess repertoire richness: RTK rarefaction, the Chao1 estimator, and Recon v2.1 estimates of unobserved clonotypes. Generation probabilities were computed with OLGA for all TCRbeta clonotypes obtained by the gDNA method from four donors. Entries here come from immuneACCESS through TCRdb and include only in-frame sequences with V and J called. Some clones fail to appear in such tables; in the studies checked, an unresolved V gene covers under half of the shortfall, and the cause of the remainder is unknown. V and J calls and clone size are as listed in that table; D and trimming were resolved from the DNA. Within this sample are more than 400,000 clones, with 90% to 97% of them counted one time only. Of the sample, less than 0.06% is held by the ten largest clones.

Donors were healthy HIV-negative adults with no recently reported acute infections or vaccinations. Every donor was a Caucasian adult living in Nashville, Tennessee, USA. Magnetic negative selection was used to enrich CD4+ T cells, after which naive cells were positively selected on CD45RA and the negative fraction became the memory subset. Blood was collected by leukapheresis, and PBMCs were isolated by Ficoll-Histopaque density gradient centrifugation and then cryopreserved in liquid nitrogen vapor phase. Analytical flow cytometry was used to check the purity and quantity of every magnetically sorted T cell population. From each sorted fraction, genomic DNA was isolated and quantified by UV absorbance on a Nanodrop 2000c.

The chain links TRBV4-1 with TRBJ2-7, with the D gene uncertain. The sample consisted of naive CD4+ T cells sorted from blood. The label giving this sample's cell subset or site can be read as: CD45RA+ positively selected. This TCR derives from a woman in her 30s in good health. The nucleotide sequence reads as follows: TGCGCCAGCAGCCAAGGCCGCCAATACACCTACGAGCAGTACTTC. Translated, this is CASSQGRQYTYEQYF.